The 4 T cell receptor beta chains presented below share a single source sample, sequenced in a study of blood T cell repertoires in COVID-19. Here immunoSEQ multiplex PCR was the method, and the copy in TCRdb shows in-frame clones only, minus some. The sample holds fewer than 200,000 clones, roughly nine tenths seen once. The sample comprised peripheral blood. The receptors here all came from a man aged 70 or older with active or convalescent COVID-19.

The CDR3 loop is CASSSVWGAGSNQPQHF. Here the CDR3 DNA reads TGTGCCAGCAGCTCTGTGTGGGGCGCAGGGAGCAATCAGCCCCAGCATTTT. The chain couples TRBV5-8 to TRBJ1-5; D may be TRBD1 (5 bases). CDR1 and CDR2 from the germline V gene are SGHTS and YDEGEE. This CDR3 spans 17 amino acids. The V end was cut by 3 bases, the J end by 1 base, with 17 bases between.

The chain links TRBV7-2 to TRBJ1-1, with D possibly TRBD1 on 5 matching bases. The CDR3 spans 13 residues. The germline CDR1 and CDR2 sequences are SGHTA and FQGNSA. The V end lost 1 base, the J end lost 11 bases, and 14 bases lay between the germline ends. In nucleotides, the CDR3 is TGTGCCAGCAGCTTAGGCAGGACAATGGGGGCTTTCTTT. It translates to CASSLGRTMGAFF. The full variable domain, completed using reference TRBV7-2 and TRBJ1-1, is GAGVSQSPSNKVTEKGKDVELRCDPISGHTALYWYRQSLGQGLEFLIYFQGNSAPDKSGLPSDRFSAERTGGSVSTLTIQRTQQEDSAVYLCASSLGRTMGAFFGQGTRLTVV.

The CDR3 coding sequence is TGTGCCAGCAGCGTTCAGGGGGCTCTTGGGGAGCTGTTTTTT. Its translation is CASSVQGALGELFF. The V call is TRBV9, the J call TRBJ2-2, with 8 positions matching TRBD1. V shed 2 bases, J shed 8 bases, and the junction held 5 bases outside the gene matches. Per the germline V gene, CDR1 is SGDLS and CDR2 is YYNGEE. CDR3 size: 14 residues.

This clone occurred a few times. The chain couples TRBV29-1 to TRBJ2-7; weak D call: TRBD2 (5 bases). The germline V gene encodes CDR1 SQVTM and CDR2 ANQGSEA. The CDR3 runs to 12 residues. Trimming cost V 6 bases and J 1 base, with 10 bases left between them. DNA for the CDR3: TGCAGCGTGCGGACGGGATCCTACGAGCAGTACTTC. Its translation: CSVRTGSYEQYF.